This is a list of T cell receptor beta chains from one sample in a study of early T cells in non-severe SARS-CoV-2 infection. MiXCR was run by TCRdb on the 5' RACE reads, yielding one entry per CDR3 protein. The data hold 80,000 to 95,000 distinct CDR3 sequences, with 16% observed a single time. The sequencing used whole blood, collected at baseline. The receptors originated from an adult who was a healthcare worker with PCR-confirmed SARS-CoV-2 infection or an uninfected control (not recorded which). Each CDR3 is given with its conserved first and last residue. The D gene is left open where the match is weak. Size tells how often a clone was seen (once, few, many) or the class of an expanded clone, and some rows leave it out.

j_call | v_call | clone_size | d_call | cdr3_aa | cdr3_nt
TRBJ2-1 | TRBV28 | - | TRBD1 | CASSLPGQGPNEQFF | TGTGCCAGCAGTTTACCCGGACAGGGACCCAATGAGCAGTTCTTC
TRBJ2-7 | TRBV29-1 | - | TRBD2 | CSVYTSGRTYEQYF | TGCAGCGTTTACACTAGCGGGAGGACTTACGAGCAGTACTTC
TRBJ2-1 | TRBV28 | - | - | CASNPYSYNEQFF | TGTGCCAGCAACCCCTACTCCTACAATGAGCAGTTCTTC
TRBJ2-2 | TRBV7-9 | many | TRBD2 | CASSSRASGNTGELFF | TGTGCCAGCAGCTCGAGAGCTAGCGGGAACACCGGGGAGCTGTTTTTT
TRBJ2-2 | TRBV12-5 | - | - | CASGPPDGELFF | TGTGCTAGTGGTCCCCCTGACGGGGAGCTGTTTTTT
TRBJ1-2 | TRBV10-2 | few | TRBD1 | CAKDRGLENGYTF | TGCGCCAAAGACAGGGGTTTAGAGAATGGCTACACCTTC
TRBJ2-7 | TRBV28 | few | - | CASSLRENEQYF | TGTGCCAGCAGCCTCAGGGAAAACGAGCAGTACTTC
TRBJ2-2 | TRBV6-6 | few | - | CATAERTPTGELFF | TGTGCCACCGCAGAGCGTACCCCAACCGGGGAGCTGTTTTTT
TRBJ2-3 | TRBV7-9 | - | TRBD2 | CASSPLGTILRNTQYF | TGTGCCAGCAGCCCACTGGGGACTATACTCCGCAATACGCAGTATTTT
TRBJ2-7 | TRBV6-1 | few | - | CASSEAGPQEQYF | TGTGCCAGCAGTGAAGCGGGACCTCAGGAGCAGTACTTC
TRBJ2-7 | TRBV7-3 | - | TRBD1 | CASSFKGGSEQYF | TGTGCCAGCAGCTTCAAAGGGGGCAGTGAGCAGTACTTC
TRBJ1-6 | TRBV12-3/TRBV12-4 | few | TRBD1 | CASSFRGNSPLHF | TGTGCCAGCAGTTTCAGGGGGAATTCACCCCTCCACTTT
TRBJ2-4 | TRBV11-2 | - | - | CASSYDLHKDGIQYF | TGTGCCAGCAGCTACGACCTCCACAAGGATGGCATTCAGTACTTC
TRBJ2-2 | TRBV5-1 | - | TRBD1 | CASSWDRDTGELFF | TGCGCCAGCAGCTGGGACAGGGACACCGGGGAGCTGTTTTTT
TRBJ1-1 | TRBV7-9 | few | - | CASSLSGSGRSEAFF | TGTGCCAGCAGCCTCTCTGGGTCCGGACGGTCAGAAGCTTTCTTT
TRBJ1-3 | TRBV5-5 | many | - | CASSLTASGNTIYF | TGTGCCAGCAGCTTGACGGCCTCTGGAAACACCATATATTTT
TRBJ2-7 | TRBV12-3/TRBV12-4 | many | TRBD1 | CASSPRTGNSYEQYF | TGTGCCAGCAGTCCTAGGACAGGGAATTCCTACGAGCAGTACTTC
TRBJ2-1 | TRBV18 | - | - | CASSPPLGRGNEQFF | TGTGCCAGCTCACCACCGCTAGGGAGAGGCAATGAGCAGTTCTTC
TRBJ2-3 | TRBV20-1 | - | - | CSASRWKPDTQYF | TGCAGTGCTAGTCGATGGAAGCCAGATACGCAGTATTTT
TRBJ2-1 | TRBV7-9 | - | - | CASSLSGAQEQFF | TGTGCCAGCAGCTTATCAGGGGCGCAGGAGCAGTTCTTC
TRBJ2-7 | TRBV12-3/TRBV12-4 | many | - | CASRSGTASYEQYF | TGTGCCAGCAGGTCCGGGACGGCGTCCTACGAGCAGTACTTC
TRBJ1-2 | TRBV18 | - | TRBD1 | CASSPPGQDYGYTF | TGTGCCAGCTCACCACCGGGACAGGATTATGGCTACACCTTC
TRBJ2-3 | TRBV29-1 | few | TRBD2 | CSVEDGTNTDTQYF | TGCAGCGTTGAAGATGGGACTAACACAGATACGCAGTATTTT
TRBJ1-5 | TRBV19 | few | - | CASTPTSAQPQHF | TGTGCCAGTACCCCAACTTCGGCTCAGCCCCAGCATTTT
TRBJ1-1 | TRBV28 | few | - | CASSQTVRGTEAFF | TGTGCCAGCAGTCAAACAGTCAGGGGCACTGAAGCTTTCTTT
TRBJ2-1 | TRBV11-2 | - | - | CASSLLDNEQFF | TGTGCCAGCAGCTTACTTGACAATGAGCAGTTCTTC
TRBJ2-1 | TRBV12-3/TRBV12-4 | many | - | CASSVSNEQFF | TGTGCCAGCAGCGTGAGCAATGAGCAGTTCTTC
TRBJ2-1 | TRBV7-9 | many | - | CAHAPGPEQFF | TGTGCCCACGCCCCGGGCCCTGAGCAGTTCTTC
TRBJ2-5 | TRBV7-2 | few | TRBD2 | CASSLDLAGVETQYF | TGTGCCAGCAGCTTAGACCTAGCGGGAGTGGAGACCCAGTACTTC
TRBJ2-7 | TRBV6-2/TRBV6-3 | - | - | CASSYDNEQYF | TGTGCCAGCAGTTATGACAACGAGCAGTACTTC
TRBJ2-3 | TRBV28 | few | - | CASSSTESSTDTQYF | TGTGCCAGCAGTTCGACAGAGTCTAGCACAGATACGCAGTATTTT
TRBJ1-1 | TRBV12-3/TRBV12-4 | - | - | CASSLDTEAFF | TGTGCCAGCAGTTTAGACACTGAAGCTTTCTTT
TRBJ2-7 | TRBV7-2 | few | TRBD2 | CASTAASGPYEQYF | TGTGCCAGCACCGCGGCTAGCGGACCCTACGAGCAGTACTTC
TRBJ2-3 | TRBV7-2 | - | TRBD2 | CASSSERLAVLATDTQYF | TGTGCCAGCAGCTCGGAGCGACTAGCGGTTCTAGCCACAGATACGCAGTATTTT
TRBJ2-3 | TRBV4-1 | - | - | CASSQDGGDTQYF | TGCGCCAGCAGCCAAGATGGTGGAGATACGCAGTATTTT
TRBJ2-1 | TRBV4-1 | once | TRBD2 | CASSQRPGLAGGMEQFF | TGCGCCAGCAGCCAACGACCGGGACTAGCGGGAGGCATGGAGCAGTTCTTC
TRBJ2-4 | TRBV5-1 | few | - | CASSLVSEGAQNIQYF | TGCGCCAGCAGCTTGGTATCGGAGGGGGCGCAGAACATTCAGTACTTC
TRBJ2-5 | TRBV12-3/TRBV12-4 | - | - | CASSFLRGQETQYF | TGTGCCAGCAGTTTCTTGCGGGGACAAGAGACCCAGTACTTC
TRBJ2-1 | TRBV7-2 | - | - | CASSPQVYSRVEQFF | TGTGCCAGCAGCCCCCAGGTTTATAGCCGCGTTGAGCAGTTCTTC
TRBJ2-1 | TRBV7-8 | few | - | CASSSTLGISGHYNEQFF | TGTGCCAGCAGCTCGACCCTAGGTATCAGCGGCCACTACAATGAGCAGTTCTTC
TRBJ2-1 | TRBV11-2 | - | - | CASSRNSGFF | TGTGCCAGCAGTCGGAACAGCGGGTTCTTC
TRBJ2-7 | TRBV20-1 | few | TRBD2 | CSARDRAGGPAYEQYF | TGCAGTGCTAGAGATCGAGCGGGAGGGCCGGCCTACGAGCAGTACTTC
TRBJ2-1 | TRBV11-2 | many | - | CASSLDSSGFPGRNEQFF | TGTGCCAGCAGCTTAGACTCCAGTGGTTTCCCGGGCCGTAATGAGCAGTTCTTC
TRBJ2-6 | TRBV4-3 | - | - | CASSQDRAASGANVLTF | TGCGCCAGCAGCCAAGATCGGGCGGCCTCTGGGGCCAACGTCCTGACTTTC
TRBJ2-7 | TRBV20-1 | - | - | CSARTGLTYEQYF | TGCAGTGCTAGGACAGGACTAACCTACGAGCAGTACTTC
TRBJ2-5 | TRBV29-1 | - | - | CSVENGSPPETQYF | TGCAGCGTTGAAAACGGGAGCCCACCTGAGACCCAGTACTTC
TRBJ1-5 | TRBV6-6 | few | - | CASSRTGSRGQPQHF | TGTGCCAGCAGCCGAACAGGGTCTAGGGGTCAGCCCCAGCATTTT
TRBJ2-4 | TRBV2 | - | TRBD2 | CASSGGGKNIQYF | TGTGCCAGCAGTGGGGGGGGCAAAAACATTCAGTACTTC
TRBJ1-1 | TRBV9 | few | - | CASSVGSITHTEAFF | TGTGCCAGCAGCGTGGGGTCGATCACTCACACTGAAGCTTTCTTT
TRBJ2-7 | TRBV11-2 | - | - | CATTSWGRWYEQYF | TGTGCCACCACAAGCTGGGGGAGGTGGTACGAGCAGTACTTC
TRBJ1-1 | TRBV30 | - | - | CAGDRRNTEAFF | TGTGCGGGGGACCGTAGGAACACTGAAGCTTTCTTT